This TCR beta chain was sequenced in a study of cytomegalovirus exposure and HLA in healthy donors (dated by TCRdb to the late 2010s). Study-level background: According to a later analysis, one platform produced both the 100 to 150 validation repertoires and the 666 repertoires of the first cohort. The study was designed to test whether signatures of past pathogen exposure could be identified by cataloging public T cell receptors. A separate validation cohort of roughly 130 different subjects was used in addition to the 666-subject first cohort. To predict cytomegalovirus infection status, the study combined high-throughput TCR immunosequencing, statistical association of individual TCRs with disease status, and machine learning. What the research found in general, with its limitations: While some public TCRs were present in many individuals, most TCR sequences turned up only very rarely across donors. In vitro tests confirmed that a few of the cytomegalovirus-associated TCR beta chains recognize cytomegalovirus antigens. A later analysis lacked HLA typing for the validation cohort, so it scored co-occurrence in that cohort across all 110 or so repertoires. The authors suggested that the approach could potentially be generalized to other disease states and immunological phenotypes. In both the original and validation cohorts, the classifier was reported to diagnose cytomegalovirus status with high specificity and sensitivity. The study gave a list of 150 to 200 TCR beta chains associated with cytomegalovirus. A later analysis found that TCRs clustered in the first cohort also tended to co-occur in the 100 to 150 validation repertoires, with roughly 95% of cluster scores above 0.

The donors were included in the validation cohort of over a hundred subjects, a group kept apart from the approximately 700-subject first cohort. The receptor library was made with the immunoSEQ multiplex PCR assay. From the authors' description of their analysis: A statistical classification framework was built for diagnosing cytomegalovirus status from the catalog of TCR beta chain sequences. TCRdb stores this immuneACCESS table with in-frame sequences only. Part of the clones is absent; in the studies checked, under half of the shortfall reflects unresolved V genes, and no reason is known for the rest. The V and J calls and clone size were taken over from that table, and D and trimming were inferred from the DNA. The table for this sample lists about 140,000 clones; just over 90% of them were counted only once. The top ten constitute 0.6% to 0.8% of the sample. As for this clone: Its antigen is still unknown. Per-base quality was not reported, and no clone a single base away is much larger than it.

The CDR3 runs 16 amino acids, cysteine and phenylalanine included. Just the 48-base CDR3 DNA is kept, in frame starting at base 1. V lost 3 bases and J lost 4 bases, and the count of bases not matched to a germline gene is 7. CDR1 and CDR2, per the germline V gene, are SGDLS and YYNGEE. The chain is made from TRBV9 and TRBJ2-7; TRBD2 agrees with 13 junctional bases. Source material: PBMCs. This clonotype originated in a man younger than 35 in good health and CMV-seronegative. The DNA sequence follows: TGTGCCAGCAGCGCCACTAGCGGGGGGGCCAGGTACGAGCAGTACTTC. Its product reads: CASSATSGGARYEQYF. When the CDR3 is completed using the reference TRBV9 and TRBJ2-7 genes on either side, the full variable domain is DSGVTQTPKHLITATGQRVTLRCSPRSGDLSVYWYQQSLDQGLQFLIQYYNGEERAKGNILERFSAQQFPDLHSELNLSSLELGDSALYFCASSATSGGARYEQYFGPGTRLTVT.